A selection of T cell receptor beta chains follows, all from one sample in a study of blood T cell repertoires in COVID-19. This table comes from immunoSEQ multiplex PCR, and its TCRdb copy is limited to in-frame clones, with some not included. The table has about 310,000 clones, approximately 89% seen once; the top ten hold about 9.9%. The specimen sequenced was PBMCs or T cells enriched from blood (not recorded which). These receptor sequences come from a woman in her forties who had recovered from COVID-19. The conserved cysteine and the conserved F or W are not part of the CDR3 here.

V,J,CDR3
TRBV7-2,TRBJ2-2,ASSFGESGELF
TRBV10-3,TRBJ2-7,AISAASGSSYEQY
TRBV19,TRBJ2-2,ASTPSGLFTGELF
TRBV18,TRBJ1-2,ASSPEVRTGPGYT
TRBV19,TRBJ1-1,ASSIFGTGVPEAF
TRBV10-3,TRBJ2-2,AISESGQGNTGELF
TRBV18,TRBJ2-1,ASSPSGEKPEQF
TRBV5-1,TRBJ2-3,ACGTSRDTQY
TRBV29-1,TRBJ2-1,SVLASGLAGARYNEQF
TRBV12-3/TRBV12-4,TRBJ1-1,ASSLGARMGAF
TRBV5-4,TRBJ2-3,ASSKHNYGADTQY
TRBV21-1,TRBJ2-7,ASSKGMWWGQVTYEQY
TRBV7-3,TRBJ2-5,ASFAGLLRTGGSGETQY
TRBV28,TRBJ2-1,ASSLEPYNEQF
TRBV28,TRBJ2-3,ASSLFLRGGSGAPSTDTQY
TRBV11-3,TRBJ2-2,ASSSSYSKTGELF
TRBV6-2/TRBV6-3,TRBJ2-7,ASSLPLTSGSYEQY
TRBV10-3,TRBJ1-2,AIRQDQPGGYT
TRBV15,TRBJ2-7,ATSRGGGSYEQY
TRBV3-1/TRBV3-2,TRBJ1-5,ASSRGGTNQPQH
TRBV18,TRBJ1-1,ASSPLTGWGRGNTEAF
TRBV10-3,TRBJ2-7,AISEWTYEQY
TRBV3-1/TRBV3-2,TRBJ2-7,ASSPPGTSVYEQY
TRBV9,TRBJ1-1,ASSVAGAKAF
TRBV21-1,TRBJ1-6,ASSKRWTAGNSPLH
TRBV30,TRBJ1-1,AWRRTLTEAF
TRBV10-2,TRBJ2-1,ASRTSGGNEQF
TRBV6-5,TRBJ2-5,ASSHPGGRETQY
TRBV7-8,TRBJ1-2,ASSLAGTGYGYT
TRBV25-1,TRBJ2-5,ASSELGRPDPFQETQY
TRBV7-9,TRBJ1-4,ASSPGQVNEKLF
TRBV20-1,TRBJ2-7,SASELDEQY
TRBV29-1,TRBJ2-3,SGIAGERDTQY
TRBV18,TRBJ1-1,ASSPAAGTEAF
TRBV23-1,TRBJ2-7,ASRFRGILFYEQY
TRBV2,TRBJ2-3,ASSEGWREDTQY
TRBV11-2,TRBJ2-2,ASSPSGGPNTGELF
TRBV7-2,TRBJ2-7,ASSLGGSASEQY
TRBV7-6,TRBJ2-2,ASSLFTRGTGELF
TRBV6-2/TRBV6-3,TRBJ2-7,ASSPLGGASYEQY
TRBV7-6,TRBJ2-5,ASSLGQREISETQY
TRBV5-1,TRBJ2-2,ASSLQGFANTGELF